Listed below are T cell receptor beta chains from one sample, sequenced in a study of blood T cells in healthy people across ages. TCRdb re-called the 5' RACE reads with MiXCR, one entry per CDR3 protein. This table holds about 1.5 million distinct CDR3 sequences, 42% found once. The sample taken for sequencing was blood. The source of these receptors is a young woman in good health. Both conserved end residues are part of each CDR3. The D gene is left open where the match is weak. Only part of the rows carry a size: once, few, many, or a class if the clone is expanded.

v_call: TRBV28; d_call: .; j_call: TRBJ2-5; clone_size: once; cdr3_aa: CASGLKTQYF; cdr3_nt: TGTGCCAGCGGCTTGAAGACCCAGTACTTC
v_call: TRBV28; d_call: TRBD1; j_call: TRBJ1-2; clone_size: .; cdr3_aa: CASNVPGQGRTNYGYTF; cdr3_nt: TGTGCCAGCAACGTCCCGGGACAGGGACGAACTAACTATGGCTACACCTTC
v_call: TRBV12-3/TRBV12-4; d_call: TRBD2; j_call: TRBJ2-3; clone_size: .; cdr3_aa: CASNYLAGGGDTQYF; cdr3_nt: TGTGCCAGCAACTACCTAGCGGGGGGCGGAGATACGCAGTATTTT
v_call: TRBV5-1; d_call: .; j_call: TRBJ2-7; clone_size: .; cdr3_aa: CASSLEGGDPYEQYF; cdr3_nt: TGCGCCAGCAGCTTGGAGGGGGGGGACCCCTACGAGCAGTACTTC
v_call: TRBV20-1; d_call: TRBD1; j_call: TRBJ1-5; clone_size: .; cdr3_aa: CSAAGQSNQPQHF; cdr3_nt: TGCAGTGCTGCGGGACAGAGCAATCAGCCCCAGCATTTT
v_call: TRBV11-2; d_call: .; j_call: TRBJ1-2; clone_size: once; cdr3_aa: CASSLGPGVYGYTF; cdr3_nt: TGTGCCAGCAGCTTAGGTCCAGGCGTCTATGGCTACACCTTC
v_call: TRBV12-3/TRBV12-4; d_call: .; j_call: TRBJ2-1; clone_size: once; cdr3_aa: CASSFIVNNEQFF; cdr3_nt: TGTGCCAGCAGCTTTATAGTAAACAATGAGCAGTTCTTC
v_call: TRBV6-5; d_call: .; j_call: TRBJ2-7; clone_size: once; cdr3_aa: CASTSGVFYEQYF; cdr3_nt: TGTGCCAGCACTTCCGGGGTTTTCTACGAGCAGTACTTC
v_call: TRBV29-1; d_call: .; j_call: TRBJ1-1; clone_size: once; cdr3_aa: CSGTGHLNTEAFF; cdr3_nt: TGCAGCGGGACGGGACACTTGAACACTGAAGCTTTCTTT
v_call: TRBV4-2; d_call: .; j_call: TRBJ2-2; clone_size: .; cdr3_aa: CASSQDSRSANTGELFF; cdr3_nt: TGTGCCAGCAGCCAAGACAGCAGGTCCGCGAACACCGGGGAGCTGTTTTTT
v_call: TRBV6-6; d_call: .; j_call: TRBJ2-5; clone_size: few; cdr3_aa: CASRLGTLQETQYF; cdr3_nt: TGTGCCAGCCGACTAGGTACCCTACAAGAGACCCAGTACTTC
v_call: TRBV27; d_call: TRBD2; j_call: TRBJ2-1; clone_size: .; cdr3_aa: CASRAAGLAVGYEQFF; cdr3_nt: TGTGCCAGCAGAGCGGCCGGACTAGCTGTTGGCTACGAGCAGTTCTTC
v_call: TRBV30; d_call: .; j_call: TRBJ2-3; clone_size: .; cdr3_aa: CAWSTGPGVDTQYF; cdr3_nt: TGTGCCTGGAGTACAGGGCCGGGAGTAGATACGCAGTATTTT
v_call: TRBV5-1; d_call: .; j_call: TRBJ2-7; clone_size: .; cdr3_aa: CASSPDNRYEQYF; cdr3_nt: TGCGCCAGCAGCCCTGACAATCGCTACGAGCAGTACTTC
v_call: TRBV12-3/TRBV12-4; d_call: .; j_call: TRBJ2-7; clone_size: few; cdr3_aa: CASTPRASSYEQYF; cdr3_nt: TGTGCCAGCACCCCCCGGGCCAGCTCCTACGAGCAGTACTTC
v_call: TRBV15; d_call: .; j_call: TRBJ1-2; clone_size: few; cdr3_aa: CATSREGEEKGYTF; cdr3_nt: TGTGCCACCAGCAGAGAGGGGGAAGAAAAAGGCTACACCTTC
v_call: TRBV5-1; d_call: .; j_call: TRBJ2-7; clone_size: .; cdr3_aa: CASSLARDGPAPKSYEQYF; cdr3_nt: TGCGCCAGCAGCTTGGCCCGGGACGGCCCCGCTCCGAAGTCCTACGAGCAGTACTTC
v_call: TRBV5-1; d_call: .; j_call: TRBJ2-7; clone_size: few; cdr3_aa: CASSFAGTLEQYF; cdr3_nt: TGCGCCAGCAGCTTTGCGGGTACCTTGGAGCAGTACTTC
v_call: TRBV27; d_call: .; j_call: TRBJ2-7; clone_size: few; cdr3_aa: CASSLRDPTYEQYF; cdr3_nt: TGTGCCAGCAGTTTACGGGACCCGACCTACGAGCAGTACTTC
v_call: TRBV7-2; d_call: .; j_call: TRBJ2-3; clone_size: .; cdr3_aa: CASSSRRADTQYF; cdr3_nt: TGTGCCAGTAGCTCGCGGAGGGCAGATACGCAGTATTTT
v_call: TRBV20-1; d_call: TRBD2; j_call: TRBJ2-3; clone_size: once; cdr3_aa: CSARGPTSGYTDTQYF; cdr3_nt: TGCAGTGCTAGAGGTCCCACTAGCGGATACACAGATACGCAGTATTTT
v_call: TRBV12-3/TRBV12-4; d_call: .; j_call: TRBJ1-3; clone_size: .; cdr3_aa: CASSLFPNSGNTIYF; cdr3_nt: TGTGCCAGCAGTTTATTCCCAAACTCTGGAAACACCATATATTTT
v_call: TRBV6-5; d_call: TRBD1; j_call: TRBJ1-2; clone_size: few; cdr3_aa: CASTPSGRGQGYTF; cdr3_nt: TGTGCCAGCACCCCCTCCGGCAGGGGGCAAGGCTACACCTTC
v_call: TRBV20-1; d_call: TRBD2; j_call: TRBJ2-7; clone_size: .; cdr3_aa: CSAQLLADEQYF; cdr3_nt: TGCAGTGCCCAATTACTAGCGGACGAGCAGTACTTC
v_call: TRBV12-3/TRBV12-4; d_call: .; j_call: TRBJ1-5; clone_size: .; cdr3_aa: CASSFVVEGGAMSLETYSNQPQHF; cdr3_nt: TGTGCCAGCAGTTTCGTTGTGGAGGGGGGGGCGATGAGCTTAGAAACTTATAGCAATCAGCCCCAGCATTTT
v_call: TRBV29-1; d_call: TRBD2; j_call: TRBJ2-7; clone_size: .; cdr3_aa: CSASLRTSGTYEQYF; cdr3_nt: TGCAGCGCCTCCTTAAGGACTAGCGGCACCTACGAGCAGTACTTC
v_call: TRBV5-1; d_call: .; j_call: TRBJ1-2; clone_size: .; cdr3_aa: CASSLAQGPVYGYTF; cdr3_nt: TGCGCCAGCAGCTTGGCACAGGGCCCTGTCTATGGCTACACCTTC
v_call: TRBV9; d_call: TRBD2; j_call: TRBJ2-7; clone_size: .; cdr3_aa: CASSAGLVDEQYF; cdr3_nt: TGTGCCAGCAGCGCGGGACTAGTAGACGAGCAGTACTTC
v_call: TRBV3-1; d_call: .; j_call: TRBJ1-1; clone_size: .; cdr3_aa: CASSQALTLRGGAFF; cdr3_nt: TGTGCCAGCAGCCAAGCCCTGACCCTCCGTGGGGGAGCTTTCTTT
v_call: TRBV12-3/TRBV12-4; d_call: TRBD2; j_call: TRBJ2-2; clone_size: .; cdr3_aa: CASSSFSGGLFTGELFF; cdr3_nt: TGTGCCAGCAGTTCGTTTAGCGGGGGCCTATTTACCGGGGAGCTGTTTTTT
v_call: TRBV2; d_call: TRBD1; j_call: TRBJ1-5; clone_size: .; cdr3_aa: CASRLTGANQPQHF; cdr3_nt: TGTGCCAGCAGGCTGACAGGGGCCAATCAGCCCCAGCATTTT
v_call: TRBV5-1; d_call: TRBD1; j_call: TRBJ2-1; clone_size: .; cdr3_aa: CASSANRDRGDNEQFF; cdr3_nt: TGCGCCAGCAGCGCCAACCGGGACAGGGGTGACAATGAGCAGTTCTTC
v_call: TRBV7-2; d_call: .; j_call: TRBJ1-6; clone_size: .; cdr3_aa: CASSLDPRVFNSPLHF; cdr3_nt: TGTGCCAGCAGCTTAGATCCCCGGGTGTTTAATTCACCCCTCCACTTT
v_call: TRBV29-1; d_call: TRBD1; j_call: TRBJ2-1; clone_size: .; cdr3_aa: CSVPYRDSPYNEQFF; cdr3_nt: TGCAGCGTTCCCTACCGGGACAGCCCATACAATGAGCAGTTCTTC
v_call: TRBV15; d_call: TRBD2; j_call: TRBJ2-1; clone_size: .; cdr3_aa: CATPGGANEQFF; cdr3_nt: TGTGCCACTCCCGGGGGGGCAAATGAGCAGTTCTTC
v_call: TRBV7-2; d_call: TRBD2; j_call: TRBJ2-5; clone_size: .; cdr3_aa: CASSLTPGTSIYNEQYF; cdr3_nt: TGTGCCAGCAGTCTAACCCCCGGGACTAGCATTTACAATGAGCAGTACTTC
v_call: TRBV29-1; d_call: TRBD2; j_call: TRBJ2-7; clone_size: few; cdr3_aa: CSVVTGTSGTHEQYF; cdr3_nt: TGCAGCGTTGTAACGGGGACTAGCGGGACCCACGAGCAGTACTTC
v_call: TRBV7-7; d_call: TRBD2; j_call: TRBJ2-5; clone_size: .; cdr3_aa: CTSSPLVDSGSPETQYF; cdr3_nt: TGTACCAGCAGCCCCCTCGTGGATAGCGGGAGCCCAGAGACCCAGTACTTC
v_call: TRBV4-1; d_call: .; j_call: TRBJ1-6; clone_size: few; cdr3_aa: CASSQDLWSRLDNSPLHF; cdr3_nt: TGCGCCAGCAGCCAAGATCTGTGGAGCAGGTTGGATAATTCACCCCTCCACTTT
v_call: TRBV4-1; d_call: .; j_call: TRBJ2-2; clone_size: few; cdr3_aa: CASSQEGYTGGELFF; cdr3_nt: TGCGCCAGCAGCCAAGAAGGCTATACAGGCGGGGAGCTGTTTTTT
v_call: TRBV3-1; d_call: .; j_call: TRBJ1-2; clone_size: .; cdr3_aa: CASSQGEGLSGYTF; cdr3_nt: TGTGCCAGCAGCCAAGGAGAAGGTTTGAGTGGCTACACCTTC
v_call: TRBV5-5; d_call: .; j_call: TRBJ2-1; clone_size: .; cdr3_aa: CASSLVTVSYNEQFF; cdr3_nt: TGTGCCAGCAGCTTGGTGACAGTCTCCTACAATGAGCAGTTCTTC
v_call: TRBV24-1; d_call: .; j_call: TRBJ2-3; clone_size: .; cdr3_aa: CATSDYDPGAGQYF; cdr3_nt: TGTGCCACCAGTGATTATGACCCCGGGGCCGGGCAGTATTTT
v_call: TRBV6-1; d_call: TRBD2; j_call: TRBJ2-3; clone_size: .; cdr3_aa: CASTSGGWGTDTQYF; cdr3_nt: TGTGCCAGCACCTCGGGGGGTTGGGGAACAGATACGCAGTATTTT
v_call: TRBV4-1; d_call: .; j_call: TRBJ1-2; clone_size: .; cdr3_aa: CASSLYDSYGYTF; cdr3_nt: TGCGCCAGCAGCTTATACGACAGCTATGGCTACACCTTC
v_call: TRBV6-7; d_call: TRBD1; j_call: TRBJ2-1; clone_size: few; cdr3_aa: CASSYRQGADEQFF; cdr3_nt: TGTGCCAGCAGCTATAGACAGGGGGCCGATGAGCAGTTCTTC
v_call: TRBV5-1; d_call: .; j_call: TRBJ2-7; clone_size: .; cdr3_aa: CASSSAGADYEQYF; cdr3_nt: TGCGCCAGCAGCTCGGCGGGGGCCGACTACGAGCAGTACTTC
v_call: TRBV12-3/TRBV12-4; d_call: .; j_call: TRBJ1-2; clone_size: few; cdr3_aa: CASSLGPSGYTF; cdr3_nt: TGTGCCAGCAGTTTAGGACCGAGCGGCTACACCTTC
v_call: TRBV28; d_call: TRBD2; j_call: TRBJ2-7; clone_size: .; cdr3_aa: CASSFLSGGDGNEQYF; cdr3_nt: TGTGCCAGCAGTTTTTTAAGCGGGGGGGACGGGAACGAGCAGTACTTC
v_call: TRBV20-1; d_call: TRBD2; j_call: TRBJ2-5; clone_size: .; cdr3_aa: CSASIAGARRETQYF; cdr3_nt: TGCAGTGCTAGTATAGCGGGAGCTCGACGAGAGACCCAGTACTTC
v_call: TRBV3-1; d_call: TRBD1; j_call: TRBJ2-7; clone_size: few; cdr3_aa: CASSQVRDRGHWEQYF; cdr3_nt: TGTGCCAGCAGCCAAGTCCGGGACAGGGGGCATTGGGAGCAGTACTTC
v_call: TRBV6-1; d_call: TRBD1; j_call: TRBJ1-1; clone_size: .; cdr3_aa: CAGRTGGGPEAFF; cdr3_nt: TGTGCCGGACGGACAGGGGGCGGCCCTGAAGCTTTCTTT
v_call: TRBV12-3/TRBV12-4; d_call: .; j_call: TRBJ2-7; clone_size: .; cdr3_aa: CASSVRDPYEQYF; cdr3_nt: TGTGCCAGCAGTGTACGAGACCCCTACGAGCAGTACTTC
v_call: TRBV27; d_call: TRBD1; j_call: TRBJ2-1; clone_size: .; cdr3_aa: CASSPSRDRGPWTQFF; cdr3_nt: TGTGCCAGCAGTCCGTCCCGGGACAGGGGGCCGTGGACCCAGTTCTTC
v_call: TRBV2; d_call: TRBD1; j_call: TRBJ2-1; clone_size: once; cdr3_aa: CASERPGQVYNEQFF; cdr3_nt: TGTGCCAGTGAGAGACCGGGACAGGTTTACAATGAGCAGTTCTTC
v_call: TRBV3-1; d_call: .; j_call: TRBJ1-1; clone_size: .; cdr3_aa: CACTSPGHTEAFF; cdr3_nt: TGTGCCTGCACGAGTCCGGGGCACACTGAAGCTTTCTTT
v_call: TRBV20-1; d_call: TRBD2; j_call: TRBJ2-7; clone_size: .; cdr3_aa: CSARDPRTSGREQYF; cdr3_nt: TGCAGTGCTAGAGATCCAAGGACTAGCGGTCGCGAGCAGTACTTC
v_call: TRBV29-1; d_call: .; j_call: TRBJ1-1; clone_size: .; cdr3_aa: CSVVGGAVAFF; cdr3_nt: TGCAGCGTTGTTGGGGGCGCAGTCGCTTTCTTT
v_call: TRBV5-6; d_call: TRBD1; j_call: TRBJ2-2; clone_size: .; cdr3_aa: CASSPDRGNGRELFF; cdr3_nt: TGTGCCAGCAGCCCGGACAGGGGCAATGGGCGGGAGCTGTTTTTT
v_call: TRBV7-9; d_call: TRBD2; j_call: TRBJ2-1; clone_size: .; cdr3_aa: CASSLGLAMENEQFF; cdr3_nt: TGTGCCAGCAGCTTAGGACTAGCAATGGAGAATGAGCAGTTCTTC